These 26 T cell receptor beta chains came from one sample sequenced in a study of identical twins. TCRdb analysed the 5' RACE reads with MiXCR anew, one entry per CDR3 protein. The sample has 1.5 million to 2 million distinct CDR3 sequences; roughly a third are singletons. The sample consisted of cord blood. These receptors were taken from a newborn girl in good health.

This clonotype was seen at least ten times. The rearrangement joins TRBV10-3 to TRBJ2-1; a weak D match, TRBD2 (6 bases). The CDR3 is 15 amino acids. The V gene lost 0 bases and the J gene lost 8 bases, with 14 bases spanning the gap. Looked up from germline, CDR1 is ENHRY and CDR2 is SYGVKD. CDR3: CAISESATRSHEQFF. In nucleotides, the CDR3 is TGTGCCATCAGTGAGTCGGCGACTAGGTCGCATGAGCAGTTCTTC.

This clonotype was observed a handful of times. The chain has TRBV7-9 and TRBJ1-4, with a possible D match to TRBD1 (5 bases). CDR1 and CDR2 (germline): SEHNR, FQNEAQ (reference sequence). The CDR3 covers 14 residues. Trimming shortened V by 2 bases and J by 7 bases, and 11 bases separated the two germline ends. CDR3 coding DNA: TGTGCCAGCAGCTTACAGGGAAGGGGTGAAAAACTGTTTTTT. It codes for CASSLQGRGEKLFF.

This clonotype showed up many times. The chain carries TRBV28 and TRBJ2-1; perhaps TRBD1 as D (5 bases). Germline V gene lookup returns CDR1 MDHEN and CDR2 SYDVKM. V was clipped by 6 bases and J by 12 bases, with 15 bases between them. The CDR3 extends over 12 amino acids. The CDR3 bases are TGTGCCAGCAGATACCAGGGTAGTGGGCAGTTCTTC. Translated: CASRYQGSGQFF.

With regard to this clonotype: Given a far larger clone just one base away, this is likely a sequencing read error. The chain uses TRBV28 and TRBJ2-7, with a weak D call TRBD2 (6 bases). Per the germline V gene, CDR1 is MDHEN and CDR2 is SYDVKM. V dropped 4 bases and J dropped 10 bases, with 11 bases sitting between them. The CDR3 runs 11 residues. In nucleotides, the CDR3 is TGTGCCAGCAGTTCGGGAGAGGCCCAGTACTTC. Translated, it gives CASSSGEAQYF.

The chain couples TRBV10-3 to TRBJ2-1; D is possibly TRBD2 (6 bases). The J call may be faulty, since TRBJ2-7 better matches the DNA end. CDR1 is ENHRY, CDR2 SYGVKD, per germline. The CDR3 has 16 residues. CDR3 bases: TGTGCCATCAGTGGACGACTAGGCGGGGCCTACAATGAGCAGTACTTC. Translated: CAISGRLGGAYNEQYF.

This chain joins TRBV14 and TRBJ2-3; D is unclear. V dropped 4 bases and J dropped 1 base, with 6 bases sitting between them. The CDR3 loop spans 13 amino acids. The V gene's germline CDR1 is SGHDN and CDR2 FVKESK. DNA for the CDR3: TGTGCCAGCAGCCTAAATTGCACAGATACGCAGTATTTT. Residues: CASSLNCTDTQYF.

This clonotype was counted a few times. This chain joins TRBV4-2 and TRBJ2-1, with no clear D. Germline-derived CDR1 and CDR2 are LGHNA and YNFKEQ. V was cut by 3 bases and J by 7 bases, with 16 bases left in between. The CDR3 is 15 amino acids. CDR3 coding DNA: TGTGCCAGCAGCCAGACCCAGGCAGCAAGGAATGAGCAGTTCTTC. Its translation is CASSQTQAARNEQFF.

Many counts were recorded for this clonotype. The chain has TRBV6-1 and TRBJ1-2; D not resolved. Trimming pared 1 base from V and 1 base from J, leaving 10 bases between. This CDR3 is built from 15 residues. The germline V gene encodes CDR1 MNHNS and CDR2 SASEGT. The CDR3 loop is CASSEGVYLNYGYTF. CDR3 DNA: TGTGCCAGCAGTGAAGGGGTTTACCTTAACTATGGCTACACCTTC.

This chain joins TRBV2 and TRBJ1-2; the D is unclear. Looked up from germline, CDR1 is SNHLY and CDR2 is FYNNEI. This CDR3 is 13 amino acids long. V was clipped by 6 bases and J by 6 bases, with 14 bases between them. CDR3 DNA: TGTGCCAGCAGCAAAAGCGGGGTGGATGGCTACACCTTC. It encodes CASSKSGVDGYTF.

This clonotype appeared a few times. The chain links TRBV6-2 or TRBV6-3 to TRBJ1-2; 10 bases fit TRBD1. The germline V gene has CDR1 MNHEY and CDR2 SVGEGT. V dropped 2 bases and J dropped 8; count of bases not matched to a gene: 5. The CDR3 spans 14 residues. The CDR3 loop reads CASSYGTGAFGYTF. DNA of the CDR3: TGTGCCAGCAGTTACGGGACAGGGGCCTTCGGCTACACCTTC.

The rearrangement links TRBV7-9 to TRBJ1-2; possible D gene TRBD1, 6 bases. CDR1 is SEHNR, CDR2 FQNEAQ, per germline (reference sequence). V was cut by 5 bases and J by 4 bases, with 23 bases left in between. This CDR3 comprises 17 residues. The CDR3 spells CASSPTYDRRTAYGYTF. The CDR3 DNA sequence: TGTGCCAGCAGCCCAACGTATGACAGGCGGACGGCCTATGGCTACACCTTC.

This chain joins TRBV27 and TRBJ1-2, with 8 nucleotides matching TRBD1. With 6 bases clipped from V and 8 bases from J, the junction kept 8 bases outside the gene matches. The length of the CDR3 is 13 residues. Germline values: CDR1 MNHEY, CDR2 SMNVEV (reference sequence). The CDR3 DNA reads as TGTGCCAGCAGGGAGGACAGGGCGGGCGGCTACACCTTC. Its protein is CASREDRAGGYTF.

The chain combines TRBV20-1 with TRBJ2-1, with D possibly being TRBD2 (6 bases). The CDR3 runs 16 residues. Trimming removed 1 base from V and 4 bases from J, with 17 bases in between. Germline CDR1 is DFQATT and CDR2 is SNEGSKA (reference sequence). The CDR3 region has the DNA TGCAGTGCTAGAGGAGGCGGGGCAGGGCGTTACAATGAGCAGTTCTTC. It specifies CSARGGGAGRYNEQFF.

V is TRBV12-3 or TRBV12-4 and J is TRBJ1-1, with D possibly matching TRBD1 (5 bases). V was pared by 6 bases and J by 7 bases, with 18 bases between. This CDR3 has 14 amino acids. CDR3 bases: TGTGCCAGCAGCCAAGGGACCGAAGGGTATGAAGCTTTCTTT. Translated, it gives CASSQGTEGYEAFF.

This clonotype was picked up a small number of times. J is TRBJ1-5 and V is TRBV29-1; 9 bases map to TRBD1. J was trimmed by 2 bases and V by 8 bases; bases with no gene match: 13. The V gene's germline CDR1 is SQVTM and CDR2 ANQGSEA. This CDR3 comprises 16 residues. The CDR3 DNA reads as TGCAGCCCGTTACAGGGGGCGACGGGTGGCAATCAGCCCCAGCATTTT. Its protein product is CSPLQGATGGNQPQHF.

The chain has TRBV10-1 and TRBJ2-7, with D maybe TRBD2 (7 bases). V was shortened by 0 bases and J by 2 bases, with 11 bases between the two germline ends. Looked up from germline, CDR1 is WNHNN and CDR2 is SYGVQD (reference sequence). The CDR3 length is 15 residues. The CDR3 bases are TGCGCCAGCAGTGAGTCGGTGGGGGGGCCCTACGAGCAGTACTTC. Protein product: CASSESVGGPYEQYF.

The chain joins TRBV20-1 to TRBJ2-3; 13 bases line up with TRBD2. The CDR3 consists of 17 residues. V trimming: 1 base; J trimming: 1 base; junction bases outside the gene matches: 5. Germline CDR1 DFQATT, CDR2 SNEGSKA (reference sequence). The CDR3, as DNA: TGCAGTGCTAGAGGACTAGCGGGAGGCCCGGGCACAGATACGCAGTATTTT. This encodes CSARGLAGGPGTDTQYF.

A note on this clonotype: The germline gene is not matched at one end of the junction; a read error may be the cause. The chain links TRBV7-9 to TRBJ1-1; no reliable D call. The length of the CDR3 is 13 residues. CDR1 and CDR2 from the germline V gene are SEHNR and FQNEAQ (reference sequence). CDR3 bases: TGTGCCAGCAGCCTATCGAGGGTTCCTGAGGCTTTCTTT. Translated: CASSLSRVPEAFF.

In this sample, this clonotype turned up a few times. This sequence joins TRBV20-1 and TRBJ2-4; D unresolved. With the DNA end fitting TRBJ2-5 better, the J assignment may be wrong. CDR3 length equals 13 residues. Germline V CDR1 and CDR2: DFQATT, SNEGSKA (reference sequence). The CDR3 bases are TGCAGTGCTAGTGACCTTCTAGTGGAGACCCAGTACTTC. It specifies CSASDLLVETQYF.

This chain links TRBV10-3 with TRBJ1-2; D unresolved. The ends were cut back, 1 base at V and 1 base at J, with 4 bases in the middle. There are 13 residues in the CDR3. In germline, CDR1 is ENHRY, CDR2 SYGVKD. CDR3 sequence (DNA): TGTGCCATCAGTGAGTTAAATAACTATGGCTACACCTTC. This codes for CAISELNNYGYTF.

This rearrangement joins TRBV7-8 to TRBJ1-1; 10 nucleotides align to TRBD1. With 2 bases clipped from V and 7 bases from J, the junction kept 1 base outside the gene matches. From germline, CDR1 is SGHVS and CDR2 FQNEAQ. The CDR3 has 13 amino acids. The DNA of the CDR3 is TGTGCCAGCAGCTTAAGGGACAGGGGTGAAGCTTTCTTT. Residues: CASSLRDRGEAFF.

The sample holds a few counts of this clonotype. This sequence joins TRBV5-1 and TRBJ2-2; tentative D call: TRBD1 (6 bases). The V end lost 4 bases, the J end lost 1 base, and 11 bases lay between the germline ends. Per germline, CDR1 SGHRS and CDR2 YFSETQ. This CDR3 comprises 15 residues. The CDR3 region has the DNA TGCGCCAGCAGCGCCCAGACAGGGAACACCGGGGAGCTGTTTTTT. It yields the protein CASSAQTGNTGELFF.

This clonotype showed up just a few times. CDR3 coding DNA: TGTGCCATCAGTGAGTCGGTCCGTGACTGGGAGACCCAGTACTTC. Its protein product is CAISESVRDWETQYF. The V gene is TRBV10-3, the J gene TRBJ2-5; unclear D gene. The V end was cut by 0 bases, the J end by 5 bases, with 13 bases between. The germline CDR1 and CDR2 sequences are ENHRY and SYGVKD. The CDR3 consists of 15 residues.

This clonotype was counted at least ten times. This chain connects TRBV12-3 or TRBV12-4 to TRBJ2-1; 12 bases are a match to TRBD2. V lost 3 bases, J lost 15 bases, and 3 bases stayed unmatched. The CDR3 has 12 residues. The DNA for the CDR3 is TGTGCCAGCAGTTTTGGACTAGCGGGGCTGTTCTTC. This translates into CASSFGLAGLFF.

This chain links TRBV11-2 with TRBJ2-5, with 9 bases lining up with TRBD2. The CDR3 is 14 residues long. Germline V CDR1 and CDR2: SGHAT, FQNNGV. Trimming at V came to 1 base and at J to 13 bases, leaving 10 bases not matched to a gene. CDR3 in DNA: TGTGCCAGCAGCTTAGGCGGAGGCGGACTAGCGTGGTACTTC. Amino acid sequence: CASSLGGGGLAWYF.

The chain couples TRBV28 to TRBJ2-1; 8 nucleotides match TRBD2. CDR1 is MDHEN and CDR2 is SYDVKM in the germline V gene. J was trimmed by 8 bases and V by 3 bases; bases with no gene match: 6. The CDR3 runs to 14 residues. In DNA form, the CDR3 reads TGTGCCAGCAGTTTGTTCGGGAGGGCCGATGAGCAGTTCTTC. Protein product: CASSLFGRADEQFF. The entire variable domain, with the rest obtained from reference TRBV28 and TRBJ2-1, is as follows: DVKVTQSSRYLVKRTGEKVFLECVQDMDHENMFWYRQDPGLGLRLIYFSYDVKMKEKGDIPEGYSVSREKKERFSLILESASTNQTSMYLCASSLFGRADEQFFGPGTRLTVL.